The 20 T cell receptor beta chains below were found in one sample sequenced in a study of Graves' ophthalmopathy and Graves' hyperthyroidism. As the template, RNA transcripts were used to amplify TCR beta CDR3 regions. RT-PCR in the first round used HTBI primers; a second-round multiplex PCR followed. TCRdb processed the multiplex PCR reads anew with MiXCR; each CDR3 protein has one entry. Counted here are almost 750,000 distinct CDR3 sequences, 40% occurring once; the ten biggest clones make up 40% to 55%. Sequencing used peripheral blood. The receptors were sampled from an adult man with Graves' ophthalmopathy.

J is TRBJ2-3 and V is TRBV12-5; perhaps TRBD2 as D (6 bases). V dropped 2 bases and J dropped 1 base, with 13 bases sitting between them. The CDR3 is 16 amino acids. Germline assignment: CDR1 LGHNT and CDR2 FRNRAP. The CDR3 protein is CASGLFGREGTDTQYF. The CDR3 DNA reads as TGTGCTAGTGGTTTGTTTGGCAGGGAGGGCACAGATACGCAGTATTTT.

CDR3: CSARDPDRVYGYTF. In DNA, the CDR3 is TGCAGTGCTAGAGATCCGGACAGGGTCTATGGCTACACCTTC. The chain uses TRBV20-1 and TRBJ1-2, with 8 positions matching TRBD1. Germline values: CDR1 DFQATT, CDR2 SNEGSKA (reference sequence). Trimming took 0 bases from V and 4 from J; bases not matched to a gene: 4. CDR3 size: 14 residues.

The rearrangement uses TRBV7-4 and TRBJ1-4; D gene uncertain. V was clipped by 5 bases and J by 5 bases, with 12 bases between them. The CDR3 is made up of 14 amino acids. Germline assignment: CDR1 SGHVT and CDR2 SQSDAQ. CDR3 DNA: TGTGCCAGCAGCCGCGAGACGGCAAATGAAAAACTGTTTTTT. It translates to CASSRETANEKLFF.

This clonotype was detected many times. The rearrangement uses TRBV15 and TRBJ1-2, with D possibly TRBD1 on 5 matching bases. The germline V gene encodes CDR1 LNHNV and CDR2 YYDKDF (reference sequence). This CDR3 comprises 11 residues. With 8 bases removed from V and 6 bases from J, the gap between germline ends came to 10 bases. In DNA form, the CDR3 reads TGTGCCACCCAAGGGGTAAATGGCTACACCTTC. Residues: CATQGVNGYTF.

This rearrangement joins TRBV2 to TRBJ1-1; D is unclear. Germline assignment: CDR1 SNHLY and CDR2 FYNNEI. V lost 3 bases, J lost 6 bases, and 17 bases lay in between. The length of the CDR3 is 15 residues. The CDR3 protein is CASSDIRQLDAEAFF. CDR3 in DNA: TGTGCCAGCAGTGACATCCGGCAGCTGGACGCTGAAGCTTTCTTT.

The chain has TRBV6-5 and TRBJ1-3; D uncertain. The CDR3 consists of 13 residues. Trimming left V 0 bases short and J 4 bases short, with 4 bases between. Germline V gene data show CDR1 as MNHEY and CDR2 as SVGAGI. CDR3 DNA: TGTGCCAGCAGTTACTCAGCAGGAAACACCATATATTTT. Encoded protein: CASSYSAGNTIYF.

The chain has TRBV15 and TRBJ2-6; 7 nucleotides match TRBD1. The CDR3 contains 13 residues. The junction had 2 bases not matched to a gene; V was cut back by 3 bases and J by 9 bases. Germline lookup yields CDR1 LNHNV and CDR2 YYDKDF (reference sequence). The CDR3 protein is CATSRYRGNVLTF. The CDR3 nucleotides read TGTGCCACCAGCAGGTACAGGGGCAACGTCCTGACTTTC.

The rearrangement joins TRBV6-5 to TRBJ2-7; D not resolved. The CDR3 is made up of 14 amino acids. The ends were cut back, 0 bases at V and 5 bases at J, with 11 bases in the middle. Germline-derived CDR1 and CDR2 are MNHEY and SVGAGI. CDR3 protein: CASSYSPNNHEQYF. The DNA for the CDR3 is TGTGCCAGCAGTTACTCACCCAATAACCACGAGCAGTACTTC.

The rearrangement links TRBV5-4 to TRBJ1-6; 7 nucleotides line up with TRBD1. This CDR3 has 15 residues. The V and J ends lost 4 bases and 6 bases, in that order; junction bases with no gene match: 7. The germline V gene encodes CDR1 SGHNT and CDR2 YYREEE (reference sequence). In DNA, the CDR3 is TGTGCCAGCAGCGTTGGCCGGGACAGTAATTCACCCCTCCACTTT. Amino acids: CASSVGRDSNSPLHF.

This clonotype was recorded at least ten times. The CDR3 sequence: CATSRGGAGAYEQYF. The CDR3 nucleotides read TGTGCCACCAGCAGAGGGGGAGCCGGGGCCTACGAGCAGTACTTC. V usage is TRBV15 and J usage is TRBJ2-7; the D gene is possibly TRBD2 (5 bases). CDR3 size: 15 residues. Per the germline V gene, CDR1 is LNHNV and CDR2 is YYDKDF (reference sequence). Trimming pared 1 base from V and 2 bases from J, leaving 12 bases between.

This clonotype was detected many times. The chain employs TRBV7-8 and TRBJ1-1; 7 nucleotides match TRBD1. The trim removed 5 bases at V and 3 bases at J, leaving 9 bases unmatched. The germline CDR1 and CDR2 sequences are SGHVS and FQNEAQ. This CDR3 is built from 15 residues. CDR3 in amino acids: CASSPGGTAHTEAFF. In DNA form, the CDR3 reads TGTGCCAGCAGCCCTGGTGGGACAGCCCACACTGAAGCTTTCTTT.

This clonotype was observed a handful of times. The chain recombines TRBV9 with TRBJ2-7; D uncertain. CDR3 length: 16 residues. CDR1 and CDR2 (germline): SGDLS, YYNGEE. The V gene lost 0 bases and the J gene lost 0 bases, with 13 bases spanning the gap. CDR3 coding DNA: TGTGCCAGCAGCGTAGTGTCGACGTATAACTCCTACGAGCAGTACTTC. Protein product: CASSVVSTYNSYEQYF.

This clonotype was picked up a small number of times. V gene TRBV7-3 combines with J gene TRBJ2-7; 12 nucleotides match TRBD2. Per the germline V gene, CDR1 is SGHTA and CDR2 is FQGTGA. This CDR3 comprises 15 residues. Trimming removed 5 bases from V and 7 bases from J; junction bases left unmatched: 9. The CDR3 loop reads CASSILAGGISEQYF. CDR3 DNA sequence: TGTGCCAGCAGCATTCTAGCGGGAGGGATCTCGGAGCAGTACTTC.

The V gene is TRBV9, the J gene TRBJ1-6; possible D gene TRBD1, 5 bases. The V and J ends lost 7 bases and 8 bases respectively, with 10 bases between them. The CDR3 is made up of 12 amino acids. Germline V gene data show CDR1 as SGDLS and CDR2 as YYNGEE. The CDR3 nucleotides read TGTGCCAGCCCCAGCAGGGATTCACCCCTCCACTTT. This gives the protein CASPSRDSPLHF.

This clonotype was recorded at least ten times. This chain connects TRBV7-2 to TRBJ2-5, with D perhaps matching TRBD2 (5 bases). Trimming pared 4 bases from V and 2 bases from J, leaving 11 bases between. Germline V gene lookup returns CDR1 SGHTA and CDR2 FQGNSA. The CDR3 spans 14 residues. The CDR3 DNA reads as TGTGCCAGCAGCTACTTTAGCGAGCAAGAGACCCAGTACTTC. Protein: CASSYFSEQETQYF.

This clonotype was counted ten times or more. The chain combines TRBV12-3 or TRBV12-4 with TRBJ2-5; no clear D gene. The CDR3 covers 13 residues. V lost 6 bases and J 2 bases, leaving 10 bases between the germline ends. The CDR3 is CASSQSAQETQYF. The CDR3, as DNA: TGTGCCAGCAGCCAATCTGCTCAAGAGACCCAGTACTTC.

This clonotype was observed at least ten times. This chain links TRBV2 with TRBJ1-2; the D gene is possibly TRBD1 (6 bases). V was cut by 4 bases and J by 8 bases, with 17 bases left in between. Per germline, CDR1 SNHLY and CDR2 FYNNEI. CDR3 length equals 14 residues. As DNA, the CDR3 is TGTGCCAGCAGTGTAAGAGGCCAGGGGATGGGCTACACCTTC. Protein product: CASSVRGQGMGYTF. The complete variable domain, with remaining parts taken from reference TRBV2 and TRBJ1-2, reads EPEVTQTPSHQVTQMGQEVILRCVPISNHLYFYWYRQILGQKVEFLVSFYNNEISEKSEIFDDQFSVERPDGSNFTLKIRSTKLEDSAMYFCASSVRGQGMGYTFGSGTRLTVV.

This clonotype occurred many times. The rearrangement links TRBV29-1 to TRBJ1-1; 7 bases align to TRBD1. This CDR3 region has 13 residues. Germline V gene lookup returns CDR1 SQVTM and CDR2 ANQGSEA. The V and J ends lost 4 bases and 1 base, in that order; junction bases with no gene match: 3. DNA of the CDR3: TGCAGCGTTGTTGGACAGGCGAACACTGAAGCTTTCTTT. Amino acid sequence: CSVVGQANTEAFF.

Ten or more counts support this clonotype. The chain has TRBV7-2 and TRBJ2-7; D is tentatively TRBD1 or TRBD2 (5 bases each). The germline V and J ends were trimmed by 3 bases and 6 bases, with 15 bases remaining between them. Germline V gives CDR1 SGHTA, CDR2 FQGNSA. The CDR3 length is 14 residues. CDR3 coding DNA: TGTGCCAGCAGCTTTGGGCACCTTGGGGGCGAGCAGTACTTC. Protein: CASSFGHLGGEQYF.

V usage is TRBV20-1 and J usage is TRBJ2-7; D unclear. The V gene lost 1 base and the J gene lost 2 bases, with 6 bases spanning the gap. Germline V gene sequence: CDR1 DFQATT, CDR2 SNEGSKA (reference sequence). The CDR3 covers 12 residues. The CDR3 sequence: CSARAEAYEQYF. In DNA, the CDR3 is TGCAGTGCTAGAGCCGAGGCCTACGAGCAGTACTTC.